This paragraph reports one T cell receptor (beta chain). This sample is part of a study of blood T cell repertoires in COVID-19. On the study more broadly: T cells, B-cell-depleted T cells, or PBMCs supplied cDNA or gDNA.

TCRdb keeps only in-frame clones here, not all; method: immunoSEQ multiplex PCR. This sample has about 180,000 clones, with over 80% found just once. Germline V lookup: CDR1 SGHDN, CDR2 FVKESK. CDR3 length: 15 amino acids. V trimming: 4 bases; J trimming: 3 bases; junction bases outside the gene matches: 2. The chain joins TRBV14 to TRBJ2-1; TRBD2 matches at 11 bases. The material sequenced was peripheral blood. This sequence was found in a woman in her seventies with COVID-19, enrolled during active disease. CDR3 in amino acids: CASSRTSGFYNEQFF. The CDR3 DNA follows: TGTGCCAGCAGCCGGACTAGCGGGTTCTACAATGAGCAGTTCTTC.